The clone carrying this T cell receptor beta chain has a handful of counts. The data were obtained in a study of naive and memory T cell subsets. The junction had 15 bases not matched to a gene; V was cut back by 4 bases and J by 5 bases. This CDR3 contains 17 residues. CDR1 is LGHDT and CDR2 is YNNKEL in the germline V gene (reference sequence). An equimolar mix of two oligonucleotides served as the beta constant-region primer for TRBC1 and TRBC2. One entry per CDR3 protein results from TCRdb running MiXCR on the UMI-ligation and nested PCR reads. The sample lists about 150,000 distinct CDR3 sequences; approximately 17% were seen once.

The TCR originated in a human donor in good health. Sequenced: naive CD4+ T cells from blood. This chain connects TRBV3-1 to TRBJ1-1, with 8 bases lining up with TRBD1. The CDR3 here is CASSPWTGRDERTEAFF. Here the CDR3 DNA reads TGTGCCAGCAGCCCTTGGACAGGGAGGGATGAACGGACTGAAGCTTTCTTT.